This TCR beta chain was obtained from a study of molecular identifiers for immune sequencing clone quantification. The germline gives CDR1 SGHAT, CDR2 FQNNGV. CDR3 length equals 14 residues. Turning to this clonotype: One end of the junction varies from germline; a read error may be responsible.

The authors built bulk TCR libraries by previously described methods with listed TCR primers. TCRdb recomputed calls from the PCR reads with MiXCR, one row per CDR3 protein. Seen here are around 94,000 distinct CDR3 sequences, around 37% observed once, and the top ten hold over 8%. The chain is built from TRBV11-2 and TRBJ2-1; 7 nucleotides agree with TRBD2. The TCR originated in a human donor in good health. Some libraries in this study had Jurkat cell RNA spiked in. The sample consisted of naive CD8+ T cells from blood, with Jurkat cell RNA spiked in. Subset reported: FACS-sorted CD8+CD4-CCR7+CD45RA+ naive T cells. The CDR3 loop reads CASSLLADYNELFF. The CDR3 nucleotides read TGTGCCAGCAGCTTACTAGCGGACTACAATGAGCTGTTCTTC. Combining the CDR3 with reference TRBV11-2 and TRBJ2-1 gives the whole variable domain EAGVAQSPRYKIIEKRQSVAFWCNPISGHATLYWYQQILGQGPKLLIQFQNNGVVDDSQLPKDRFSAERLKGVDSTLKIQPAKLEDSAVYLCASSLLADYNELFFGPGTRLTVL.